This T cell receptor (beta chain) came from a study of regulatory T cells in long-lasting Graves disease. This clonotype was seen many times. Construction of the TCR beta libraries employed iRepertoire HTBI primers in conjunction with Arm-PCR of CDR3 regions. TCRdb redid the calling of the multiplex PCR reads with MiXCR, one entry per CDR3 protein. Of about 460,000 distinct CDR3 sequences listed, approximately 14% are singletons. As for time point: newly diagnosed GD, antithyroid drugs for less than 3 months. PBMCs provided the RNA from which the TCR library was made. This sample also appeared in a second study, on T cells in Graves' hyperthyroidism and ophthalmopathy.

The clonotype comes from a woman aged 45-60 years with Graves disease. Sequenced material: peripheral blood mononuclear cells (PBMCs), taken at new diagnosis, from a patient treated with antithyroid drugs.

CDR3 coding DNA: TGTGCCTGGAGGACAGGGGGCAATGAAGCTTTCTTT. The encoded protein is CAWRTGGNEAFF. The chain carries TRBV30 and TRBJ1-1; 10 positions agree with TRBD1. CDR1 and CDR2 from the germline V gene are GTSNPN and SVGIG (reference sequence). The CDR3 has 12 amino acids. J lost 7 bases, V lost 3 bases, and 2 bases had no gene match.